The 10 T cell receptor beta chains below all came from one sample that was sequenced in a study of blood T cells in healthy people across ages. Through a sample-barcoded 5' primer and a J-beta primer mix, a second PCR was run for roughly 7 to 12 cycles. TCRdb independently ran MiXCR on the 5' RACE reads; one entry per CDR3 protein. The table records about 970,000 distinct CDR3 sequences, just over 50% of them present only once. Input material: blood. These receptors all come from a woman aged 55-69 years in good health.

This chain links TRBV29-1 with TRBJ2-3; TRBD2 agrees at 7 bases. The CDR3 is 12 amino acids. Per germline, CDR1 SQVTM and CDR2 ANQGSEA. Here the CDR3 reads CRAMLVGGTQYF. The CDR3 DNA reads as TGCAGAGCAATGTTAGTCGGGGGGACGCAGTATTTT.

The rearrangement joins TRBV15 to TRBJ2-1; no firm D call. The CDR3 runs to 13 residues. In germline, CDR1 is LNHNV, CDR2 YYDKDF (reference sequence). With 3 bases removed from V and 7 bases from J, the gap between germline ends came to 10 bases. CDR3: CATSSEIGNEQFF. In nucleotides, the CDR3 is TGTGCCACCAGCAGCGAGATTGGGAATGAGCAGTTCTTC.

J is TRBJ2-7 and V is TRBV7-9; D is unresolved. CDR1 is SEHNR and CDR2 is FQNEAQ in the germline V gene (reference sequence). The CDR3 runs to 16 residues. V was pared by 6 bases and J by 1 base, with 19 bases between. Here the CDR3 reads CASSSVDKTRSYEQYF. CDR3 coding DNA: TGTGCCAGCAGTTCCGTAGATAAGACAAGGTCCTACGAGCAGTACTTC.

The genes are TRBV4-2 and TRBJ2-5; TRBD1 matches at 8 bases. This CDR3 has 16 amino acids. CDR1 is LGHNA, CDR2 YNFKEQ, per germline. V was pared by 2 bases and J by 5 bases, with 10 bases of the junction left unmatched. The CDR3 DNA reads TGTGCCAGCAGCCAATCATCTTCAGGGGGCGGCGAGACCCAGTACTTC. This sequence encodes CASSQSSSGGGETQYF.

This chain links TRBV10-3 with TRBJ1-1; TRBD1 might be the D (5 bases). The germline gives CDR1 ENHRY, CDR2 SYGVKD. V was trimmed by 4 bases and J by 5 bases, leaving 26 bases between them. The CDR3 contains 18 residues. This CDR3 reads CAISADGGWGDGVTEAFF. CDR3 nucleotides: TGTGCCATCAGTGCGGACGGCGGTTGGGGGGACGGGGTGACTGAAGCTTTCTTT.

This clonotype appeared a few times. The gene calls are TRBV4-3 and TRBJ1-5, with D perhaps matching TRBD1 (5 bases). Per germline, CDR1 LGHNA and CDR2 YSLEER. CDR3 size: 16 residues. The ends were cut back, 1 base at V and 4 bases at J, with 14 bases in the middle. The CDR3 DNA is TGCGCCAGCAGCCAAGCCCCGGGACGGATAAATCAGCCCCAGCATTTT. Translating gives CASSQAPGRINQPQHF.

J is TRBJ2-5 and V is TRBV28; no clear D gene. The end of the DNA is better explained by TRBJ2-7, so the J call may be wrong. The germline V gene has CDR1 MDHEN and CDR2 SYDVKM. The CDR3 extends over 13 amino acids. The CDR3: CASSLGLRNEQYF. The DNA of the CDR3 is TGTGCCAGCAGTTTGGGCCTAAGAAACGAGCAGTACTTC.

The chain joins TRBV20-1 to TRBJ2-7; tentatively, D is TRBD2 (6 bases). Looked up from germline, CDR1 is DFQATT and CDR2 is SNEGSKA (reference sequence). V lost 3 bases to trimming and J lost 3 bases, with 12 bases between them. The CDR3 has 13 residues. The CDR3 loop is CSARWGGFYEQYF. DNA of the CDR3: TGCAGTGCTAGGTGGGGAGGCTTCTACGAGCAGTACTTC.

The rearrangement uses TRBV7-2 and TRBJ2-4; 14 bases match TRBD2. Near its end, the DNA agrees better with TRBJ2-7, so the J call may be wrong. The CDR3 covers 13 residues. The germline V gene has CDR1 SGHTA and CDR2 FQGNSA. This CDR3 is CATRTSGRYEQYF. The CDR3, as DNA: TGTGCCACAAGGACTAGCGGGAGGTACGAGCAGTACTTC.

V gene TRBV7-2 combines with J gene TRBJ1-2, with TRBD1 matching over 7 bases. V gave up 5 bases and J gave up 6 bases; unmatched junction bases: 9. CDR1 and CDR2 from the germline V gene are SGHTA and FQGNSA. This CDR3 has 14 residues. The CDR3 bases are TGTGCCAGCAGCGGAATAACAGGGGTAAATGGCTACACCTTC. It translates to CASSGITGVNGYTF.